A selection of T cell receptor beta chains follows, all from one sample in a study of T cell responses to AZD1222 COVID-19 vaccine. Clones were sequenced by immunoSEQ multiplex PCR, and TCRdb holds only the in-frame ones, with some missing. The repertoire holds around 190,000 clones, with approximately 90% as singletons. Here the sequenced sample was peripheral blood, taken 28 days after the second AZD1222 dose. The receptor source for this set is an adult who received the AZD1222 COVID-19 vaccine. Each CDR3 is given with its conserved first and last residue. D genes are given only for firm matches. Clone sizes are given selectively: once, few, many, or a class where the clone is expanded.

d_call,clone_size,j_call,v_call,cdr3_aa,cdr3_nt
NA,NA,TRBJ1-1,TRBV27,CASSLNTYGTEAFF,TGTGCCAGCAGTTTAAACACATACGGAACTGAAGCTTTCTTT
NA,NA,TRBJ2-3,TRBV7-2,CASSLVHPSTDTQYF,TGTGCCAGCAGCTTAGTGCATCCAAGCACAGATACGCAGTATTTT
NA,NA,TRBJ2-2,TRBV18,CASSPGGAGTGELFF,TGTGCCAGCTCACCAGGGGGCGCCGGCACCGGGGAGCTGTTTTTT
NA,NA,TRBJ1-6,TRBV16,CASSLSLGTSSPLHF,TGTGCCAGCAGCCTATCCCTGGGCACCAGTTCACCCCTCCACTTT
NA,NA,TRBJ2-2,TRBV2,CASEPSGAATGELFF,TGTGCCAGCGAACCCTCCGGGGCTGCCACCGGGGAGCTGTTTTTT
NA,NA,TRBJ1-5,TRBV6-1,CASSEQRPRGGNQPQHF,TGTGCCAGCAGTGAACAACGTCCCAGGGGTGGCAATCAGCCCCAGCATTTT
TRBD2,NA,TRBJ2-3,TRBV19,CASSLAGGPDTQYF,TGTGCCAGTAGCTTAGCGGGAGGGCCAGATACGCAGTATTTT
TRBD1,NA,TRBJ2-2,TRBV7-9,CASSLGGGDTGELFF,TGTGCCAGCAGCTTAGGAGGGGGCGACACCGGGGAGCTGTTTTTT
TRBD2,few,TRBJ2-7,TRBV9,CASSVGLASSYEQYF,TGTGCCAGCAGCGTAGGACTAGCCAGCTCCTACGAGCAGTACTTC
NA,NA,TRBJ1-2,TRBV20-1,CSARDGYGYTF,TGCAGTGCTAGAGACGGCTATGGCTACACCTTC
NA,once,TRBJ2-3,TRBV7-6,CASSLDRAGRADTQYF,TGTGCCAGCAGCTTAGATCGGGCAGGCAGGGCAGATACGCAGTATTTT
TRBD2,NA,TRBJ2-5,TRBV11-3,CASSPRLAGGPMETQYF,TGTGCCAGCAGCCCCCGACTAGCGGGAGGGCCCATGGAGACCCAGTACTTC
TRBD2,NA,TRBJ2-2,TRBV18,CASSQRLAGSGELFF,TGTGCCAGCTCTCAGAGACTAGCGGGGAGCGGGGAGCTGTTTTTT
NA,NA,TRBJ1-4,TRBV2,CASRRDEGKLFF,TGTGCCAGCAGGAGAGACGAGGGAAAACTGTTTTTT
NA,NA,TRBJ1-2,TRBV13,CASSSRGVGGYTF,TGTGCCAGCAGCTCCCGGGGAGTGGGTGGCTACACCTTC
NA,NA,TRBJ2-5,TRBV9,CASSVAGTKQETQYF,TGTGCCAGCAGCGTAGCGGGAACCAAGCAAGAGACCCAGTACTTC
NA,once,TRBJ2-7,TRBV6-5,CANAEGFAYEQYF,TGTGCTAACGCCGAGGGGTTTGCCTACGAGCAGTACTTC
NA,NA,TRBJ1-5,TRBV9,CASSVSWGEQPQHF,TGTGCCAGCAGCGTTTCATGGGGTGAGCAGCCCCAGCATTTT
NA,NA,TRBJ1-2,TRBV4-3,CASSQVEGTNYGYTF,TGCGCCAGCAGCCAAGTGGAGGGAACTAACTATGGCTACACCTTC
TRBD1,NA,TRBJ1-4,TRBV7-9,CASSRGQKNEKLFF,TGTGCCAGCAGCCGGGGACAGAAAAATGAAAAACTGTTTTTT
NA,NA,TRBJ2-5,TRBV18,CASSPEERETQYF,TGTGCCAGCTCCCCCGAGGAGCGCGAGACCCAGTACTTC
NA,NA,TRBJ2-3,TRBV7-6,CASSLGGQGMADTQYF,TGTGCCAGCAGCTTAGGGGGTCAGGGGATGGCAGATACGCAGTATTTT
NA,NA,TRBJ1-3,TRBV28,CASSSVAGLGNTIYF,TGTGCCAGCAGTTCCGTAGCTGGACTGGGAAACACCATATATTTT
NA,NA,TRBJ1-1,TRBV4-1,CASSHQIGWAEAFF,TGCGCCAGCAGCCACCAAATCGGGTGGGCTGAAGCTTTCTTT
NA,NA,TRBJ1-3,TRBV11-3,CASSQTGGNTIYF,TGTGCCAGCAGCCAGACAGGTGGAAACACCATATATTTT
TRBD1,NA,TRBJ1-5,TRBV19,CASTKGQGNSNQPQHF,TGTGCCAGTACCAAGGGACAGGGGAATAGCAATCAGCCCCAGCATTTT
TRBD1,NA,TRBJ2-5,TRBV7-9,CASSWGQGEETQYF,TGTGCCAGCAGCTGGGGACAGGGGGAAGAGACCCAGTACTTC
NA,few,TRBJ1-1,TRBV5-1,CASSARGVNTEAFF,TGCGCCAGCAGCGCCCGGGGGGTAAACACTGAAGCTTTCTTT
TRBD1,few,TRBJ1-4,TRBV5-1,CASTDREATNEKLFF,TGCGCCAGCACCGACAGGGAAGCAACTAATGAAAAACTGTTTTTT
NA,NA,TRBJ2-2,TRBV4-1,CASSQERTGELFF,TGCGCCAGCAGCCAAGAAAGGACCGGGGAGCTGTTTTTT
NA,NA,TRBJ2-2,TRBV11-3,CASSPYTGATGELFF,TGTGCCAGCAGCCCTTATACGGGGGCGACCGGGGAGCTGTTTTTT
NA,once,TRBJ2-7,TRBV12-3/TRBV12-4,CASSLQGYYEQYF,TGTGCCAGCAGTTTGCAGGGGTACTACGAGCAGTACTTC
TRBD2,NA,TRBJ2-1,TRBV19,CACKAGGGNEQFF,TGTGCCTGTAAAGCGGGGGGTGGTAATGAGCAGTTCTTC
TRBD1,NA,TRBJ2-7,TRBV6-6,CASSYSPQGAREQYF,TGTGCCAGCAGTTACTCTCCGCAGGGGGCAAGAGAGCAGTACTTC
NA,few,TRBJ2-1,TRBV12-3/TRBV12-4,CASSLINEQFF,TGTGCCAGCAGTTTGATCAATGAGCAGTTCTTC
TRBD2,NA,TRBJ2-3,TRBV5-4,CASSLGLAGAFGTDTQYF,TGTGCCAGCAGCTTGGGGCTAGCGGGAGCATTCGGCACAGATACGCAGTATTTT
NA,NA,TRBJ2-5,TRBV30,CAWSLPPGVLGTQYF,TGTGCCTGGAGTCTCCCCCCGGGCGTCCTCGGGACCCAGTACTTC
TRBD2,NA,TRBJ2-1,TRBV19,CASSPTGLAEYNEQFF,TGTGCCAGTAGTCCAACAGGACTAGCGGAATACAATGAGCAGTTCTTC
NA,once,TRBJ1-2,TRBV5-1,CASRGINYGYTF,TGCGCCAGCAGAGGCATTAACTATGGCTACACCTTC
NA,NA,TRBJ2-2,TRBV5-1,CASSSTGLTGELFF,TGCGCCAGCAGCTCGACTGGCCTCACCGGGGAGCTGTTTTTT
NA,few,TRBJ1-6,TRBV27,CASSFRTLSSYNSPLHF,TGTGCCAGCAGTTTCCGGACCCTAAGCTCCTATAATTCACCCCTCCACTTT
NA,NA,TRBJ1-1,TRBV30,CAWSPFLDKERTEAFF,TGTGCCTGGAGTCCCTTCTTGGACAAAGAGCGCACTGAAGCTTTCTTT
NA,NA,TRBJ1-2,TRBV6-5,CASRPRGAESYGYTF,TGTGCCAGCAGACCTAGGGGAGCAGAGTCCTATGGCTACACCTTC